This note documents a single TCR beta chain sequence. Its target is unknown. This entry comes from a study of shared clonotypes between healthy human individuals. The study's findings and limits: The expectation was that sequencing depth would affect clonotype sharing among donors. There were few donors, and this limited the genetic and exposure-history diversity represented.

Data came from immunoSEQ multiplex PCR; TCRdb stores just in-frame clones and leaves some out. The table records about 510,000 clones, about three quarters of them present only once. V shed 2 bases, J shed 2 bases, and the junction held 1 base outside the gene matches. This CDR3 spans 13 amino acids. Germline V gene data show CDR1 as SGHKS and CDR2 as YYEKEE (reference sequence). Every donor was a Caucasian adult from Nashville, Tennessee. V gene TRBV5-5 combines with J gene TRBJ2-7; TRBD1 agrees at 7 bases. What was sequenced was PBMCs. This clonotype was sampled from a woman in her thirties or forties in good health. Some clones in this sample may be carry-over from other donors' samples. The CDR3 sequence: CASSFDRAYEQYF. Here the CDR3 DNA reads TGTGCCAGCAGCTTTGACAGGGCCTACGAGCAGTACTTC. The full variable domain, completed using reference TRBV5-5 and TRBJ2-7, is DAGVTQSPTHLIKTRGQQVTLRCSPISGHKSVSWYQQVLGQGPQFIFQYYEKEERGRGNFPDRFSARQFPNYSSELNVNALLLGDSALYLCASSFDRAYEQYFGPGTRLTVT.